This is a list of T cell receptor beta chains from one sample in a study of shared clonotypes between healthy human individuals. Method: immunoSEQ multiplex PCR; TCRdb's copy keeps in-frame clones and lacks some. Among about 2.4 million clones listed, over 85% were seen once. Source material: naive CD4+ T cells sorted from blood. Receptors originate from a man between 18 and 35 years old in good health. The CDR3 runs from the conserved cysteine through the conserved F or W. A D gene is named only where the DNA matches it firmly. Size is omitted from some rows. Given values are once, few, many or a class for expanded clones.

.,TRBJ1-6,TRBV4-3,.,TGCGCCAGCAGCCAAGGTCAGGGGTGGAATTCACCCCTCCACTTT,CASSQGQGWNSPLHF
.,TRBJ1-1,TRBV6-5,once,TGTGCCAGCAGTTATAGGAGGCCTTCAGGCGAAGCTTTCTTT,CASSYRRPSGEAFF
.,TRBJ1-2,TRBV19,once,TGTGCCAGGCCTAACTATGGCTACACCTTC,CARPNYGYTF
.,TRBJ1-1,TRBV29-1,few,TGCAGCATAGGGGGATTGGACACTGAAGCTTTCTTT,CSIGGLDTEAFF
.,TRBJ1-3,TRBV6-1,.,TGTGCCAGCAGACAGGCCTCTGGAAACACCATATATTTT,CASRQASGNTIYF
TRBD1,TRBJ2-2,TRBV12-5,few,TGTGCTAGTGGTTTGGGACAGGGGGACACCGGGGAGCTGTTTTTT,CASGLGQGDTGELFF
.,TRBJ2-1,TRBV11-2,.,TGTGCCACCACTGGACAGAGCTCCTACAATGAGCAGTTCTTC,CATTGQSSYNEQFF
.,TRBJ1-2,TRBV27,.,TGTGCCAGCAGTGGGCGCTGGGGCTACACCTTC,CASSGRWGYTF
.,TRBJ2-7,TRBV10-3,.,TGTGCCATCAGTGGGGAAACCGGGCCCTCCTCTTACGAGCAGTACTTC,CAISGETGPSSYEQYF
.,TRBJ2-7,TRBV15,.,TGTGCCACCAGCAGAGATCGGGGCGGCCCCTACGAGCAGTACTTC,CATSRDRGGPYEQYF
.,TRBJ2-3,TRBV10-3,.,TGTGCCATCAGTGATGGGCAGGCCACAGATACGCAGTATTTT,CAISDGQATDTQYF
.,TRBJ2-1,TRBV20-1,once,TGCAGTGCTCTTTTGAGCAATGAGCAGTTCTTC,CSALLSNEQFF
.,TRBJ2-5,TRBV29-1,.,TGCAGCGTTGAAGGGACGGCGGGCCAAGAGACCCAGTACTTC,CSVEGTAGQETQYF
.,TRBJ2-5,TRBV21-1,.,TGTGCCAGCAGCAAAGGGCCTAGCGGGAGGGAAGAGACCCAGTACTTC,CASSKGPSGREETQYF
.,TRBJ1-1,TRBV30,.,TGTGCCTGGGCCGGAGAGGGGCTGATGAACACTGAAGCTTTCTTT,CAWAGEGLMNTEAFF
TRBD1,TRBJ1-1,TRBV6-6,.,TGTGCCAGCAGTCCACGGACAGGGGCGTACACTGAAGCTTTCTTT,CASSPRTGAYTEAFF
TRBD2,TRBJ2-1,TRBV10-3,.,TGTGCCATCAGTGTGTGGCGGGAGGAACCCTACAATGAGCAGTTCTTC,CAISVWREEPYNEQFF
.,TRBJ2-7,TRBV7-2,.,TGTGCCAGCAGCTTAGAAATGGGCGGTTCCTACGAGCAGTACTTC,CASSLEMGGSYEQYF
.,TRBJ1-4,TRBV27,.,TGTGCCAGCAGCCCCACTAGGGGCGAAAAACTGTTTTTT,CASSPTRGEKLFF
.,TRBJ1-5,TRBV5-8,.,TGTGCCAGCAGCCAAGAACAGGGAATCAATCAGCCCCAGCATTTT,CASSQEQGINQPQHF
.,TRBJ2-1,TRBV5-4,.,TGTGCCAGCAGCTTGGGGGGATTAAGGGGCAATGAGCAGTTCTTC,CASSLGGLRGNEQFF
.,TRBJ2-2,TRBV7-2,once,TGTGCCAGCAGAAACACCGGGGAGCTGTTTTTT,CASRNTGELFF
.,TRBJ2-3,TRBV29-1,.,TGCAGCGTGGTACAGGGGGGGGATACGCAGTATTTT,CSVVQGGDTQYF